The source of this T cell receptor (beta chain) is a study of Ad26.COV2.S vaccination and SARS-CoV-2 variants. Points from the study as a whole: Placebo recipients and vaccine recipients were similar in non-spike TCR breadth.

TCRdb keeps only in-frame clones here, not all; method: immunoSEQ multiplex PCR. This sample carries 350,000 to 450,000 clones, 89% of them seen once, and the ten largest clones take about 1.9%. V dropped 0 bases and J dropped 8 bases, with 11 bases sitting between them. This CDR3 has 13 amino acids. Germline assignment: CDR1 SGHDT and CDR2 YYEEEE. This clone occurred once. Its specificity is not known. Specified treatment: roughly 20 received Ad26.COV2.S at low or high dose, single or two shots; about 5 received placebo; per-sample allocation not given. Collection of samples fell on day 63 after the first vaccine or placebo injection. In Boston, an adult donor aged 18-55 years took part.

This chain uses TRBV5-6 with TRBJ1-2; the D is unclear. The specimen comprised peripheral blood, sampled in a trial of Ad26.COV2.S vaccine versus placebo. This TCR came from a person aged 18 to 59 who received the Ad26.COV2.S COVID-19 vaccine or a placebo. CDR3 coding DNA: TGTGCCAGCAGCTTGGGCCCCCAGTACGGCTACACCTTC. Protein product: CASSLGPQYGYTF.